The 27 T cell receptor beta chains listed next were all sequenced from one sample in a study of cytomegalovirus exposure and HLA in healthy donors. Both 60 Vbeta primers and 13 Jbeta primers went into the PCR. The protocol was immunoSEQ multiplex PCR, while the TCRdb copy is restricted to in-frame clones and leaves out a portion. The data contain around 100,000 clones, about 70% of them singletons. Sequenced: PBMCs. The receptors here all came from a woman in her 30s in good health and CMV-seronegative.

This chain connects TRBV10-2 to TRBJ2-5, with D maybe TRBD1 (5 bases). This CDR3 has 15 amino acids. With 7 bases removed from V and 2 bases from J, the gap between germline ends came to 17 bases. Per germline, CDR1 WSHSY and CDR2 SAAADI. DNA for the CDR3: TGCGCCAGCAACAGGTTGGGAACAGAACAAGAGACCCAGTACTTC. It yields the protein CASNRLGTEQETQYF.

J is TRBJ1-1 and V is TRBV7-9; 8 nucleotides line up with TRBD1. CDR3 length: 12 residues. CDR1 and CDR2 from the germline V gene are SEHNR and FQNEAQ (reference sequence). V lost 5 bases to trimming and J lost 10 bases; unmatched junction nucleotides: 6. The CDR3 loop is CASSIEDRAAFF. In nucleotides, the CDR3 is TGTGCCAGCAGCATCGAGGACAGGGCAGCTTTCTTT.

This clone was counted only a few times. The chain joins TRBV4-3 to TRBJ2-5, with no clear D. The CDR3 has 16 residues. Germline V gene data show CDR1 as LGHNA and CDR2 as YSLEER. Trimming removed 0 bases from V and 4 bases from J, with 15 bases in between. CDR3 sequence: CASSQDLAPGGETQYF. In DNA, the CDR3 is TGCGCCAGCAGCCAAGATCTGGCCCCAGGTGGAGAGACCCAGTACTTC.

V is TRBV5-1 and J is TRBJ2-5, with 9 bases matching TRBD1. The germline V gene encodes CDR1 SGHRS and CDR2 YFSETQ. The CDR3 consists of 14 residues. The V segment lost 3 bases and the J segment 4 bases; nucleotides outside the gene matches: 4. The CDR3 coding sequence is TGCGCCAGCAGCTCACGACAGGGGGGAGAGACCCAGTACTTC. Encoded protein: CASSSRQGGETQYF.

The rearrangement joins TRBV11-2 to TRBJ1-3, with a possible D match to TRBD1 (5 bases). Trimming pared 1 base from V and 7 bases from J, leaving 11 bases between. Germline CDR1 is SGHAT and CDR2 is FQNNGV. The CDR3 runs to 14 residues. The CDR3: CASSLATGWNTIYF. CDR3 in DNA: TGTGCCAGCAGCTTAGCTACAGGTTGGAACACCATATATTTT.

This clone turned up a few times. This chain links TRBV4-2 with TRBJ1-3; D unresolved. V lost 5 bases, J lost 1 base, and 18 bases lay in between. The germline CDR1 and CDR2 sequences are LGHNA and YNFKEQ. The CDR3 length is 17 residues. In DNA form, the CDR3 reads TGTGCCAGCAGCTTTAAGGAGGCGACGACTTCTGGAAACACCATATATTTT. It specifies CASSFKEATTSGNTIYF.

This sequence joins TRBV6-6 and TRBJ1-2; D uncertain. V dropped 7 bases and J dropped 8 bases, with 20 bases sitting between them. Looked up from germline, CDR1 is MNHNY and CDR2 is SVGAGI (reference sequence). The CDR3 has 14 amino acids. The CDR3 DNA reads as TGTGCCAGCATTGGTCAGGCGAATGATTACGGCTACACCTTC. This codes for CASIGQANDYGYTF.

The chain uses TRBV2 and TRBJ1-1, with D hard to call. Trimming pared 6 bases from V and 1 base from J, leaving 9 bases between. Germline assignment: CDR1 SNHLY and CDR2 FYNNEI. CDR3 length: 13 amino acids. CDR3 loop: CASRGIGNTEAFF. The DNA of the CDR3 is TGTGCCAGCAGGGGCATTGGGAACACTGAAGCTTTCTTT.

This clone appeared a few times. The V gene is TRBV6-5, the J gene TRBJ1-3; D unresolved. This CDR3 is 15 amino acids long. The germline V gene has CDR1 MNHEY and CDR2 SVGAGI. V lost 0 bases, J lost 0 bases, and 6 bases lay in between. The CDR3 coding sequence is TGTGCCAGCAGTTACTCGAAGAGCTCTGGAAACACCATATATTTT. This codes for CASSYSKSSGNTIYF.

This chain connects TRBV5-1 to TRBJ2-2; D may be TRBD1 (6 bases). V gave up 1 base and J gave up 6 bases, with 13 bases separating them. Germline values: CDR1 SGHRS, CDR2 YFSETQ. The CDR3 covers 15 residues. Written as DNA, the CDR3 is TGCGCCAGCAGCTTGTCAGGGGTTTCGGCCGGGGAGCTGTTTTTT. Amino acid sequence: CASSLSGVSAGELFF. The full variable domain, completed using reference TRBV5-1 and TRBJ2-2, is KAGVTQTPRYLIKTRGQQVTLSCSPISGHRSVSWYQQTPGQGLQFLFEYFSETQRNKGNFPGRFSGRQFSNSRSEMNVSTLELGDSALYLCASSLSGVSAGELFFGEGSRLTVL.

The chain recombines TRBV15 with TRBJ2-1; 7 positions agree with TRBD2. The CDR3 runs 14 residues. Germline lookup yields CDR1 LNHNV and CDR2 YYDKDF (reference sequence). With 3 bases clipped from V and 6 bases from J, the junction kept 5 bases outside the gene matches. DNA of the CDR3: TGTGCCACCAGCAGGGGGAGGGGCGGCAATGAGCAGTTCTTC. This encodes CATSRGRGGNEQFF.

The chain carries TRBV5-4 and TRBJ1-1; 11 nucleotides align to TRBD1. J was trimmed by 6 bases and V by 0 bases; bases with no gene match: 4. The length of the CDR3 is 15 residues. Germline CDR1 SGHNT, CDR2 YYREEE (reference sequence). This CDR3 reads CASSLGGQGDAEAFF. For the CDR3, the DNA is TGTGCCAGCAGCTTGGGGGGACAGGGGGATGCTGAAGCTTTCTTT.

This clone showed up just a few times. The gene calls are TRBV5-1 and TRBJ2-1; D remains unclear. Germline V CDR1 and CDR2: SGHRS, YFSETQ. CDR3 length equals 14 residues. Trimming left V 0 bases short and J 6 bases short, with 10 bases between. The CDR3 coding sequence is TGCGCCAGCAGCTTGGCCGGCAACAGCAATGAGCAGTTCTTC. Its protein is CASSLAGNSNEQFF.

This clone was observed a few times. The chain employs TRBV19 and TRBJ1-1; D not certain. Germline V gene sequence: CDR1 LNHDA, CDR2 SQIVND (reference sequence). This CDR3 has 13 amino acids. V dropped 7 bases and J dropped 4 bases, with 13 bases sitting between them. CDR3: CASKRDRGTEAFF. The CDR3 DNA reads TGTGCCAGTAAGCGAGACCGGGGCACTGAAGCTTTCTTT.

V and J are TRBV5-1 and TRBJ2-2; 11 bases fit TRBD2. The germline V gene encodes CDR1 SGHRS and CDR2 YFSETQ. The V segment lost 4 bases and the J segment 3 bases; nucleotides outside the gene matches: 5. CDR3 length: 16 residues. The CDR3 spells CASSPGTSGYTGELFF. The CDR3 bases are TGCGCCAGCAGCCCGGGGACTAGCGGCTACACCGGGGAGCTGTTTTTT.

This sequence joins TRBV7-6 and TRBJ2-1; TRBD1 agrees at 11 bases. The V and J ends lost 0 bases and 4 bases, in that order; junction bases with no gene match: 2. The CDR3 is made up of 16 amino acids. Germline V CDR1 and CDR2: SGHVS, FNYEAQ. In DNA, the CDR3 is TGTGCCAGCAGCTTAGCCGGGACAGGGGGGTACAATGAGCAGTTCTTC. As protein: CASSLAGTGGYNEQFF.

The J gene is TRBJ2-3, the V gene TRBV11-2; 11 positions match TRBD1. V shed 0 bases and J 1 base; nucleotides not matched to a gene: 3. The germline CDR1 and CDR2 sequences are SGHAT and FQNNGV. CDR3 length: 17 residues. The CDR3 nucleotides read TGTGCCAGCAGCTTAGAAGGGACAGGGGGTGGCACAGATACGCAGTATTTT. The encoded protein is CASSLEGTGGGTDTQYF.

V is TRBV7-9 and J is TRBJ1-1, with a possible D match to TRBD1 (6 bases). CDR1 is SEHNR, CDR2 FQNEAQ, per germline (reference sequence). This CDR3 comprises 14 residues. Between the trimmed V and J ends, which lost 3 bases and 4 bases, there was a span of 12 bases. This CDR3 is CASSFEGGSTEAFF. Written as DNA, the CDR3 is TGTGCCAGCAGCTTTGAGGGGGGGAGCACTGAAGCTTTCTTT.

This clone came up a few times. The chain recombines TRBV7-9 with TRBJ1-3, with D possibly being TRBD1 (5 bases). Germline V gene data show CDR1 as SEHNR and CDR2 as FQNEAQ (reference sequence). This CDR3 comprises 15 residues. Trimming left V 7 bases short and J 2 bases short, with 15 bases between. CDR3 in amino acids: CASTPLAGAGNTIYF. The CDR3 nucleotides read TGTGCCAGCACCCCCCTGGCGGGGGCTGGAAACACCATATATTTT.

This clone was observed a few times. This rearrangement joins TRBV5-1 to TRBJ1-1, with 7 bases that match TRBD1. The germline CDR1 and CDR2 sequences are SGHRS and YFSETQ. The V gene end was trimmed by 4 bases and the J gene end by 1 base; junction bases not matched to a gene: 4. This CDR3 has 14 amino acids. The CDR3 region is CASSQPGGNTEAFF. The DNA for the CDR3 is TGCGCCAGCAGCCAACCAGGGGGGAACACTGAAGCTTTCTTT.

The chain links TRBV18 to TRBJ1-1; no reliable D call. Germline loops: CDR1 KGHSH, CDR2 LQKENI. V was cut by 5 bases and J by 1 base, with 14 bases left in between. CDR3 length equals 15 residues. Here the CDR3 reads CASSLNDAGNTEAFF. Written as DNA, the CDR3 is TGTGCCAGCTCATTAAACGACGCAGGGAACACTGAAGCTTTCTTT.

This sequence joins TRBV18 and TRBJ2-5, with 16 bases that match TRBD2. The CDR3 is 17 residues long. The V gene end was trimmed by 3 bases and the J gene end by 5 bases; junction bases not matched to a gene: 6. Germline V CDR1 and CDR2: KGHSH, LQKENI. This chain's CDR3 is CASSPGLAGGRVETQYF. The CDR3 DNA reads TGTGCCAGCTCACCGGGACTAGCGGGAGGGAGAGTCGAGACCCAGTACTTC.

V gene TRBV5-1 combines with J gene TRBJ1-1; D remains ambiguous. The CDR3 has 14 residues. Germline V gene lookup returns CDR1 SGHRS and CDR2 YFSETQ. With 0 bases removed from V and 4 bases from J, the gap between germline ends came to 10 bases. In DNA, the CDR3 is TGCGCCAGCAGCTTGGCCACGGGGTCCACTGAAGCTTTCTTT. It encodes CASSLATGSTEAFF.

The table lists this clone with a few counts. In nucleotides, the CDR3 is TGTGCCACCAGCAGAGAGGGGCTCTACGGCTACACCTTC. It translates to CATSREGLYGYTF. The J gene is TRBJ1-2, the V gene TRBV15; possible D gene TRBD1, 5 bases. Between the trimmed V and J ends, which lost 0 bases and 8 bases, there was a span of 10 bases. The germline V gene encodes CDR1 LNHNV and CDR2 YYDKDF (reference sequence). The CDR3 length is 13 residues.

This chain joins TRBV7-8 and TRBJ2-1; no reliable D call. This CDR3 contains 14 residues. CDR1 and CDR2 from the germline V gene are SGHVS and FQNEAQ. Deletions cut 1 base from V and 2 bases from J, with 6 bases between. The CDR3 DNA is TGTGCCAGCAGCTTAGACCTAGCCTACAATGAGCAGTTCTTC. It codes for CASSLDLAYNEQFF.

The chain links TRBV5-1 to TRBJ1-2, with a possible D match to TRBD1 (5 bases). The CDR3 consists of 14 residues. Looked up from germline, CDR1 is SGHRS and CDR2 is YFSETQ. V was shortened by 0 bases and J by 3 bases, with 9 bases between the two germline ends. CDR3 bases: TGCGCCAGCAGCTTGGTAGGGGCTGACTATGGCTACACCTTC. This gives the protein CASSLVGADYGYTF. The whole variable domain, filled in from reference TRBV5-1 and TRBJ1-2, reads KAGVTQTPRYLIKTRGQQVTLSCSPISGHRSVSWYQQTPGQGLQFLFEYFSETQRNKGNFPGRFSGRQFSNSRSEMNVSTLELGDSALYLCASSLVGADYGYTFGSGTRLTVV.

This clone was detected only a few times. The chain combines TRBV25-1 with TRBJ2-3, with unresolved D. Looked up from germline, CDR1 is MGHDK and CDR2 is SYGVNS. V lost 0 bases, J lost 7 bases, and 2 bases lay in between. This CDR3 comprises 11 residues. CDR3 loop: CASSEYNTQYF. The CDR3 nucleotides read TGTGCCAGCAGTGAATATAATACGCAGTATTTT.